This passage covers 13 T cell receptor beta chains from one sample sequenced in a study of T cells in Graves' hyperthyroidism and ophthalmopathy. There were TCR beta CDR3 regions amplified from RNA transcripts. In the first-round RT-PCR of the TCR CDR3, the HTBI primer set was used. One entry per CDR3 protein, called by TCRdb with MiXCR from the multiplex PCR reads. Altogether around 600,000 distinct CDR3 sequences are present, 15% to 20% being singletons, with the ten largest covering roughly 3.4%. The material sequenced was blood. The receptor source for this set is a woman in her thirties or forties with Graves' ophthalmopathy.

This clonotype came up many times. This CDR3 is CASSLDRGRDGYTF. CDR3 DNA sequence: TGCGCCAGCAGCTTGGACCGGGGAAGGGATGGCTACACCTTC. The V gene is TRBV5-1, the J gene TRBJ1-2; D gene unclear. The CDR3 contains 14 residues. Looked up from germline, CDR1 is SGHRS and CDR2 is YFSETQ. The ends were cut back, 0 bases at V and 6 bases at J, with 12 bases in the middle.

The table lists this clonotype with many counts. This chain connects TRBV6-1 to TRBJ2-3; 14 nucleotides line up with TRBD2. This CDR3 is built from 19 residues. Trimming took 4 bases from V and 2 from J; bases not matched to a gene: 11. Germline V gene sequence: CDR1 MNHNS, CDR2 SASEGT. This CDR3 reads CASSGRLAGGRRHTDTQYF. The CDR3 region has the DNA TGTGCCAGCAGTGGAAGACTAGCGGGAGGGAGGAGGCACACAGATACGCAGTATTTT.

For this clonotype: A much larger clone differs by one base, so this may be a read error. This chain uses TRBV9 with TRBJ1-5; D remains unclear. The CDR3 totals 15 residues. Germline CDR1 is SGDLS and CDR2 is YYNGEE. The CDR3 DNA reads TGTGCCAACAGCGTAGACTCAGGTGCAAATCAGCCCCAGCATTTT. It yields the protein CANSVDSGANQPQHF.

About this clonotype: Given a much more abundant clone one base away, this may be a read error. This is likely a read error, given that the CDR3 carries no conserved phenylalanine or tryptophan at its end. The V gene is TRBV7-8, the J gene TRBJ1-1, with D unclear. Trimming removed 5 bases from V and 0 bases from J, with 13 bases in between. The germline gives CDR1 SGHVS, CDR2 FQNEAQ. CDR3 length: 15 residues. The CDR3 DNA sequence: TGTGCCAGCAGCCTCCCGACGGGAATGAACACTGAAGCTTTCCTT. As protein: CASSLPTGMNTEAFL.

This clonotype was recorded at least ten times. The V call is TRBV20-1, the J call TRBJ2-5; 8 bases are a match to TRBD2. The CDR3 is 16 residues long. Germline CDR1 reads DFQATT; CDR2 reads SNEGSKA (reference sequence). J gave up 2 bases and V 0 bases, and 8 bases lay outside the gene matches. CDR3 sequence: CSARDFTSGEQETQYF. In nucleotides, the CDR3 is TGCAGTGCTAGAGATTTTACTAGCGGTGAACAAGAGACCCAGTACTTC.

Ten or more counts support this clonotype. The V call is TRBV27, the J call TRBJ2-7; 11 bases are a match to TRBD2. This CDR3 spans 18 amino acids. Trimming cost V 4 bases and J 7 bases; bases outside gene matches: 18. Per the germline V gene, CDR1 is MNHEY and CDR2 is SMNVEV (reference sequence). The CDR3 reads CASSSQWLAGGPGREQYF. In nucleotides, the CDR3 is TGTGCCAGCAGTTCACAGTGGCTAGCGGGAGGCCCAGGGAGGGAGCAGTACTTC.

This clonotype appeared once. Here the CDR3 reads CASRPDRNRMNTEAFF. The CDR3 DNA reads as TGTGCCAGCAGGCCAGACCGTAACAGGATGAACACTGAAGCTTTCTTT. The rearrangement joins TRBV7-2 to TRBJ1-1; a weak D match, TRBD1 (5 bases). The CDR3 has 16 residues. Germline loops: CDR1 SGHTA, CDR2 FQGNSA. V lost 6 bases to trimming and J lost 0 bases, with 17 bases between them.

This clonotype was seen repeatedly, ten times or more. The rearrangement joins TRBV24-1 to TRBJ2-2; 11 nucleotides line up with TRBD2. Per germline, CDR1 KGHDR and CDR2 SFDVKD. The CDR3 spans 16 residues. Trimming at V came to 3 bases and at J to 3 bases, leaving 2 bases not matched to a gene. CDR3 sequence: CATSDGTSGDTGELFF. The CDR3 DNA reads TGTGCCACCAGTGATGGGACTAGCGGAGACACCGGGGAGCTGTTTTTT.

This clonotype has more than one count but fewer than ten. V gene TRBV7-6 combines with J gene TRBJ2-6; D is ambiguous. Germline V CDR1 and CDR2: SGHVS, FNYEAQ. The CDR3 is 14 amino acids. V was shortened by 6 bases and J by 2 bases, with 8 bases between the two germline ends. CDR3 DNA: TGTGCCAGCAGACAGTTGACTGGGGCCAACGTCCTGACTTTC. Translating it yields CASRQLTGANVLTF.

This chain links TRBV2 with TRBJ2-3; TRBD2 matches 7 bases. With V trimmed by 4 bases and J by 7 bases, 5 bases remained unmatched. CDR1 is SNHLY and CDR2 is FYNNEI in the germline V gene. The CDR3 is made up of 13 amino acids. Here the CDR3 reads CASSGGGGNTQYF. The CDR3 DNA reads as TGTGCCAGCAGTGGGGGGGGGGGGAATACGCAGTATTTT.

This clonotype was detected ten times or more. This rearrangement joins TRBV7-2 to TRBJ2-5; D gene unclear. Trimming took 5 bases from V and 4 from J, leaving 8 bases between them. CDR3 length: 12 residues. Germline V gene lookup returns CDR1 SGHTA and CDR2 FQGNSA. The CDR3 nucleotides are TGTGCCAGCAGCCCCCAACTAGAGACCCAGTACTTC. Translated, it gives CASSPQLETQYF.

This clonotype was observed at least ten times. The V and J genes are TRBV5-1 and TRBJ2-1, with D unresolved. Germline CDR1 and CDR2: SGHRS and YFSETQ. V was shortened by 6 bases and J by 0 bases, with 19 bases between the two germline ends. The CDR3 has 17 amino acids. CDR3: CASNDSPGTFSYNEQFF. DNA of the CDR3: TGCGCCAGCAACGACTCCCCAGGAACTTTCTCCTACAATGAGCAGTTCTTC.

In regard to this clonotype: This could be a read error, since a much larger clone is one nucleotide away. The J gene is TRBJ2-3, the V gene TRBV29-1; the D gene is possibly TRBD2 (6 bases). Germline lookup yields CDR1 SQVTM and CDR2 ANQGSEA. This CDR3 has 15 residues. CDR3 nucleotide sequence: TGCGGCGCTCCCCCGGAGGGCATTGTCACAGATACGCAGTATTTT. It encodes CGAPPEGIVTDTQYF.